This T cell receptor beta chain was recorded in a study of CD8 T cells in ankylosing spondylitis (dated by TCRdb to the late 2010s). Background on the whole study: T cell receptor beta repertoires were profiled in healthy donors and ankylosing spondylitis patients so that disease-linked TCR variants could be found. The full study cohort comprised about 25 ankylosing spondylitis patients and approximately 100 healthy donors. Peripheral blood samples were taken, and synovial fluid was additionally collected from ankylosing spondylitis patients.

The CDR3 holds 13 amino acids from the cysteine to the phenylalanine. The only DNA kept is the CDR3, 39 bases in frame from the first base. The junction carries 9 bases between V and J, which are trimmed by 2 bases and 5 bases respectively. For CDR1 and CDR2, the germline V gene lists WSHSY and SAAADI. This clonotype was observed a handful of times. Its specific antigen is unknown. It has no much larger one-base neighbor in the sample; base qualities were not kept. These reads were obtained on an Illumina HiSeq 2500. Quantitative 5'-RACE with molecular barcodes was used to prepare TCR beta libraries. The original pipeline was this. A new computational method, built on a probabilistic model of VDJ rearrangement, was used to identify disease-linked TCR variants. TCRdb reworked the public reads: Q25 trimming with fastp, MiXCR clone assembly, productive beta chains retained. Rows are unified per CDR3 protein, each entry keeping the most common DNA and genes. The V and J calls here are based on TCRdb, not the publication. For this sample the table gives about 840,000 distinct CDR3 sequences, of which about 10% were detected only once. Of the sample, just over 0.5% is held by the ten largest clones.

What the authors observed across the whole study: The disease-linked clones showed a CD8+ phenotype and occurred at relatively low frequencies in peripheral blood. The disease-linked clones were reported as significantly enriched in matched synovial fluid samples from ankylosing spondylitis patients. Blood from ankylosing spondylitis patients appeared to be characterized by a TCR beta motif made up of several highly homologous amino acid variants. Some TCR beta motif variants had previously been reported in synovial fluid and blood of reactive arthritis patients, which suggested common disease-initiation mechanisms.

Sequencing input: blood, either unsorted or a sorted T cell fraction (not recorded which). This receptor was obtained from a male donor with ankylosing spondylitis. The receptor chain draws on TRBV10-2 and TRBJ2-5; a tentative D call is TRBD2 (6 bases match). The DNA sequence is TGCGCCAGCAGTGAGCCTAGCGAGGAGACCCAGTACTTC. This gives the protein CASSEPSEETQYF.